These T cell receptor beta chains were read from a single sample in a study of blood T cell repertoires in COVID-19. TCRdb keeps only in-frame clones here, not all; method: immunoSEQ multiplex PCR. This table has 350,000 to 450,000 clones, roughly 90% appearing once. Input material: PBMCs or T cells enriched from blood (not recorded which). Source of these receptors: a woman aged 40 to 49 who had been exposed to COVID-19. The CDR3 runs from the conserved cysteine through the conserved F or W. The D gene is left open where the match is weak. Not all rows give a size; the values are once, few, many and, for expanded clones, a class.

DNA	CDR3	V	J	length	size	D
TGTGCCACCAGTGACACCGGGACAGGGTATGGCTACACCTTC	CATSDTGTGYGYTF	TRBV24-1	TRBJ1-2	14	few	TRBD1
TGTGCCAGCAGTGCCCAGACAGGTTGGGCTTTCTTT	CASSAQTGWAFF	TRBV12-3/TRBV12-4	TRBJ1-1	12	-	-
TGCGCCAGCAGCTTGGCTAACAGGGGTTTGGGGAGCACTGAAGCTTTCTTT	CASSLANRGLGSTEAFF	TRBV5-1	TRBJ1-1	17	-	TRBD1
TGTGCCACCAGCAGAGATAGGACAGGTGAGGCCTACGAGCAGTACTTC	CATSRDRTGEAYEQYF	TRBV15	TRBJ2-7	16	-	TRBD1
TGTGCCAGTAGTAAAGACAACGGACTAAGCCAGCCCCAGCATTTT	CASSKDNGLSQPQHF	TRBV19	TRBJ1-5	15	-	-
TGTGCCAGCAGCGTAGAACCGGAGACGAACACTGAAGCTTTCTTT	CASSVEPETNTEAFF	TRBV9	TRBJ1-1	15	-	-
TGTGCCAGCAGTCAACCATCAGGGGGCGGCACTGAAGCTTTCTTT	CASSQPSGGGTEAFF	TRBV28	TRBJ1-1	15	-	TRBD1
TGTGCCAGCAGCCCCTTGAGTGAAAAACTGTTTTTT	CASSPLSEKLFF	TRBV6-5	TRBJ1-4	12	-	-
TGTGCCAGCAGCGCCCGAGGAGGGGCGAAGTACGAGCAGTACTTC	CASSARGGAKYEQYF	TRBV7-2	TRBJ2-7	15	-	-
TGTGCCAGCAGCTATACCGGGACAGGGGATTATGGCTACACCTTC	CASSYTGTGDYGYTF	TRBV5-6	TRBJ1-2	15	-	TRBD1
TGTGCCAGTAGTATATGGGTTAAGCGGGAGGCTAGCAATGAGCAGTTCTTC	CASSIWVKREASNEQFF	TRBV19	TRBJ2-1	17	-	TRBD2
TGTGCCTGGAGTGTACAGGGCAATCAGCCCCAGCATTTT	CAWSVQGNQPQHF	TRBV30	TRBJ1-5	13	-	-
TGTGCCAGTAGTAATAGTGAGACCCAGTACTTC	CASSNSETQYF	TRBV19	TRBJ2-5	11	-	-
TGTGCCAGCAGCCGACGGGACATGGATACGCAGTATTTT	CASSRRDMDTQYF	TRBV7-8	TRBJ2-3	13	once	-
TGTGCCAGCAGCCAGGATGAAGGAGGGTACAATGAGCAGTTCTTC	CASSQDEGGYNEQFF	TRBV3-1/TRBV3-2	TRBJ2-1	15	-	-
TGTGCCAGCAGTTTGACAGGGGGGAAAAACATTCAGTACTTC	CASSLTGGKNIQYF	TRBV7-2	TRBJ2-4	14	-	TRBD1
TGTGCCAGCAGCTTAGTAGGAGGGGGCAGCGGAAACACCATATATTTT	CASSLVGGGSGNTIYF	TRBV7-3	TRBJ1-3	16	-	TRBD1
TGCGCCAGCAGCTCGACAGGGAATCGCAATGAGCAGTTCTTC	CASSSTGNRNEQFF	TRBV5-1	TRBJ2-1	14	-	TRBD1
TGCGCCAGCAGTAAAGGGAGACTAGCGGGGGCCACAGATACGCAGTATTTT	CASSKGRLAGATDTQYF	TRBV10-2	TRBJ2-3	17	-	TRBD2
TGTGCCAGCAGGTTCCAGGGGGCCTATGGCTACACCTTC	CASRFQGAYGYTF	TRBV6-5	TRBJ1-2	13	-	TRBD1
TGTGCCAGCTGTCCACTAGCGGGAACCACCACTTCGACAGATACGCAGTATTTT	CASCPLAGTTTSTDTQYF	TRBV19	TRBJ2-3	18	-	TRBD2
TGTGCCAGTAGTATAGGATCACAGGGAAGGATGGGCTACACCTTC	CASSIGSQGRMGYTF	TRBV19	TRBJ1-2	15	-	-
TGTGCCAGCTCCGGACTTTTGGCTGGGGCCAACGTCCTGACTTTC	CASSGLLAGANVLTF	TRBV18	TRBJ2-6	15	-	-
TGTGCCAGCAACCAACAGGGAGCTAGGTCTGAAGCTTTCTTT	CASNQQGARSEAFF	TRBV6-5	TRBJ1-1	14	-	-
TGTGCCAGCAGCGTCCCGGGACAGGGTAACTATGGCTACACCTTC	CASSVPGQGNYGYTF	TRBV5-6	TRBJ1-2	15	-	TRBD1
TGTGCCAGCAGGGGACAGGGAACTAACTATGGCTACACCTTC	CASRGQGTNYGYTF	TRBV6-5	TRBJ1-2	14	few	TRBD1
TGTGCCAGCAGCTTAGAGCCCGGGAATCAGCCCCAGCATTTT	CASSLEPGNQPQHF	TRBV7-8	TRBJ1-5	14	-	-
TGTGCCACCAGTGATTTGTACCCCGGCGAGCAGTACTTC	CATSDLYPGEQYF	TRBV24-1	TRBJ2-7	13	-	-
TGCGCCAGCAGTGAGGGTCCGGGGGCTGGAAACACCATATATTTT	CASSEGPGAGNTIYF	TRBV10-2	TRBJ1-3	15	-	-
TGTGCCAGCAGTGACCGGACAGGTTATAATTCACCCCTCCACTTT	CASSDRTGYNSPLHF	TRBV28	TRBJ1-6	15	-	TRBD1
TGTGCCAGCAGTTTATCGGGGGGGCCTGAAGCTTTCTTT	CASSLSGGPEAFF	TRBV27	TRBJ1-1	13	few	-
TGCGCCAGCAGCTTGGCGCGGGACGAGACCCAGTACTTC	CASSLARDETQYF	TRBV10-2	TRBJ2-5	13	-	-
TGCGCCAGCAGCCAAGTCCGACGGACAGGCGATGAAGCTTTCTTT	CASSQVRRTGDEAFF	TRBV4-1	TRBJ1-1	15	-	TRBD1
TGTGCCAGCAGTCCGACAGTCACTGAAGCTTTCTTT	CASSPTVTEAFF	TRBV6-5	TRBJ1-1	12	-	-
TGTGCCACCAGCAGATTTCGGGGGACTAGCGGGACGAGGCAGTACTTC	CATSRFRGTSGTRQYF	TRBV15	TRBJ2-7	16	-	TRBD2